These T cell receptor beta chains were read from a single sample in a study of Graves' ophthalmopathy and Graves' hyperthyroidism. Each CDR3 protein is one row after TCRdb ran MiXCR on the multiplex PCR reads. This sample has 400,000 or so distinct CDR3 sequences, with roughly 15% found just once. Sequenced material: peripheral blood. These receptors were collected from a young woman with stable Graves' hyperthyroidism. Both conserved end residues are part of each CDR3. A D gene is named only where the DNA matches it firmly. Clone size appears in some rows only: once, few, many, or a class for an expanded clone.

d_gene,abundance,v_gene,j_gene,CDR3nt,CDR3aa
-,many,TRBV4-1,TRBJ2-7,TGCGCCAGCAGCCAAGTGTGGGTAGGAAGCTCCTACGAGCAGTACTTC,CASSQVWVGSSYEQYF
-,many,TRBV5-1,TRBJ2-5,TGCGCCAGCAGCTTGGGGAGGAGGACGAACCCCGCAGAGACCCAGTACTTC,CASSLGRRTNPAETQYF
-,many,TRBV12-3/TRBV12-4,TRBJ1-2,TGTGCCAGCAGCCCTGACTCAAATGGCTACACCTTC,CASSPDSNGYTF
-,-,TRBV5-5,TRBJ2-2,TGTGCCAGCAGCTTGGGCAGCAACCTTAACACCGGGGAGCTGTTTTTT,CASSLGSNLNTGELFF
-,many,TRBV6-5,TRBJ1-1,TGTGCCAGCAGTAGGGGCCCGAACACTGAAGCTTTCTTT,CASSRGPNTEAFF
TRBD1,many,TRBV12-3/TRBV12-4,TRBJ1-1,TGTGCCAGCAGACCTGGACAGGGGAATGAAGCTTTCTTT,CASRPGQGNEAFF
-,-,TRBV7-9,TRBJ2-4,TGTGCCAGCAGCCCGGAAAAAAACATTCAGTACTTC,CASSPEKNIQYF
-,many,TRBV12-3/TRBV12-4,TRBJ1-1,TGTGCCAGCAGTCCGAACACTGAAGCTTTCTTT,CASSPNTEAFF
-,many,TRBV10-3,TRBJ2-7,TGTGCCATCAGTGGACACCGCTACGAGCAGTACTTC,CAISGHRYEQYF
-,-,TRBV29-1,TRBJ2-7,TGCAGCGTTGAAGATCAAAAAGACTACGAGCAGTACTTC,CSVEDQKDYEQYF
TRBD1,many,TRBV2,TRBJ1-5,TGTGCCAGCAGTGATCCAGGGGGCCGATCAGAGGCTTATAGCAATCAGCCCCAGCATTTT,CASSDPGGRSEAYSNQPQHF
-,many,TRBV12-3/TRBV12-4,TRBJ2-5,TGTGCCAGCAGCTTGTCCGGGAGCCAAGAGACCCAGTACTTC,CASSLSGSQETQYF
-,many,TRBV6-2/TRBV6-3,TRBJ1-1,TGTGCCAGCAGTTGGGGGGGGCCTCACACTGAAGCTTTCTTT,CASSWGGPHTEAFF
-,many,TRBV10-3,TRBJ1-1,TGTGCCATCAGTGATCGACAGGAAGAAGCTTTCTTT,CAISDRQEEAFF
-,many,TRBV29-1,TRBJ1-1,TGCAGCGGGTTGCGGAACACTGAAGCTTTCTTT,CSGLRNTEAFF
-,many,TRBV6-4,TRBJ2-2,TGTGCCAGCAGCCGGCAACCGGGGCCGAAAACCGGGGAGCTGTTTTTT,CASSRQPGPKTGELFF
TRBD1,many,TRBV2,TRBJ1-5,TGTGCCAGCACACGGACAGGGAACAATCAGCCCCAGCATTTT,CASTRTGNNQPQHF
TRBD2,many,TRBV4-1,TRBJ2-2,TGCGCCAGCAGCCAACGGGGGGGCCCCAACGGGGAGCTGTTTTTT,CASSQRGGPNGELFF
-,-,TRBV27,TRBJ1-1,TGTGCCAGCATCGGCATGCTGGATACTGAAGCTTTCTTT,CASIGMLDTEAFF
TRBD1,many,TRBV20-1,TRBJ2-7,TGCAGTGCTAACCCCGGGACAGGGGAAGAGCAGTACTTC,CSANPGTGEEQYF
TRBD1,many,TRBV19,TRBJ1-2,TGTGCCAGTAGTATCACGGACAGGGATGGCTACACCTTC,CASSITDRDGYTF
TRBD1,few,TRBV20-1,TRBJ1-5,TGCAGTGCTAGAGATTCCAGGGGACAGCAACGGCCCCAGCATTTT,CSARDSRGQQRPQHF
TRBD1,many,TRBV27,TRBJ1-2,TGTGCCAGCAGTTCAACAGGGGGAGCTAACTATGGCTACACCTTC,CASSSTGGANYGYTF
-,-,TRBV7-3,TRBJ2-5,TGTGCCAGCAGCTTGACAACTGGGGACCAAGAGACCCAGTACTTC,CASSLTTGDQETQYF
-,once,TRBV7-8,TRBJ2-7,TGTGCCAGCAGTTCCCTTGGACGGTCCTACGAGCAGTACTTC,CASSSLGRSYEQYF
-,many,TRBV14,TRBJ1-2,TGTGCCAGCAGCCAATTTTTAATTGAGGCAGCCCTAGGGTATGGCTACACCTTC,CASSQFLIEAALGYGYTF
TRBD1,-,TRBV11-1,TRBJ1-2,TGTGCCAGCAGCAACCGGGACAGGGCACGGCGGAACTATGGCTACACCTTC,CASSNRDRARRNYGYTF
-,-,TRBV7-9,TRBJ2-7,TGTGCCAGCAGCCAGACGGTTTCGGGGGACGAGCAGTACTTC,CASSQTVSGDEQYF
-,many,TRBV12-3/TRBV12-4,TRBJ2-5,TGTGCCAGCAGTTTCACCCTGGAGACCCAGTACTTC,CASSFTLETQYF
-,many,TRBV7-2,TRBJ2-5,TGTGCCAGCAGCTTAACTTTCGGACCGCGGCAAGAGACCCAGTACTTC,CASSLTFGPRQETQYF
TRBD1,many,TRBV25-1,TRBJ2-7,TGTGCCAGCAGGAGGACAGGGGAGTCCTACGAGCAGTACTTC,CASRRTGESYEQYF
TRBD2,few,TRBV3-1,TRBJ2-7,TGTGCCAGCAGCCGCCCACTAGCGGGGGGGGTAGACGAGCAGTACTTC,CASSRPLAGGVDEQYF
-,many,TRBV6-2/TRBV6-3,TRBJ1-1,TGTGCCAGCAGTTACTCGGGACTAGCCGACACTGAAGCTTTCTTT,CASSYSGLADTEAFF
-,many,TRBV25-1,TRBJ1-1,TGTGCCAGCAGTCCACTACGGGGTATTAGCGCTGAAGCTTTCTTT,CASSPLRGISAEAFF
TRBD1,few,TRBV18,TRBJ1-1,TGTGCCAGCTCACCACGGGACAGGGTCATGAACACTGAAGCTTTCTTT,CASSPRDRVMNTEAFF
-,many,TRBV19,TRBJ1-1,TGTGCCAGTAGTATAATGGCCGGAATGAACACTGAAGCTTTCTTT,CASSIMAGMNTEAFF
-,many,TRBV20-1,TRBJ2-7,TGCAGTGCTAGAGGGCAGAGTAACTACGAGCAGTACTTC,CSARGQSNYEQYF
-,many,TRBV6-2/TRBV6-3,TRBJ1-1,TGTGCCAGCAAGAGCCAGGGGACTGAAGCTTTCTTT,CASKSQGTEAFF
-,many,TRBV2,TRBJ2-5,TGTGCCAGCAGTTTGGGCAGTGTATTAGAGACCCAGTACTTC,CASSLGSVLETQYF
-,once,TRBV7-8,TRBJ2-6,TGTGCCAGCAGCTCGACGGCGGATTCCGGGGCCAACGTCCTGACTTTC,CASSSTADSGANVLTF
-,-,TRBV10-1,TRBJ2-2,TGCGCCAGCAGTGAGAAGACAGAAAACACCGGGGAGCTGTGTTTT,CASSEKTENTGELCF
TRBD1,many,TRBV27,TRBJ2-5,TGTGCCAGCAGTCTCAGGACAGGACGACAAGAGACCCAGTACTTC,CASSLRTGRQETQYF
-,many,TRBV12-3/TRBV12-4,TRBJ1-1,TGTGCCAGCAGTTTGTACAGTGAAGCTTTCTTT,CASSLYSEAFF
TRBD1,-,TRBV6-1,TRBJ2-7,TGTGCCAGCAGTCAACCGGGACAGGGGTCGGAAGAGCAGTACTTC,CASSQPGQGSEEQYF
TRBD2,many,TRBV6-2/TRBV6-3,TRBJ2-2,TGTGCCAGCAGTTTTACTAGCGGGGGGGCGGTGAACACCGGGGAGCTGTTTTTT,CASSFTSGGAVNTGELFF
-,many,TRBV12-3/TRBV12-4,TRBJ2-7,TGTGCCAGCAGTTTAGCCCCCCCCTACGAGCAGTACTTC,CASSLAPPYEQYF